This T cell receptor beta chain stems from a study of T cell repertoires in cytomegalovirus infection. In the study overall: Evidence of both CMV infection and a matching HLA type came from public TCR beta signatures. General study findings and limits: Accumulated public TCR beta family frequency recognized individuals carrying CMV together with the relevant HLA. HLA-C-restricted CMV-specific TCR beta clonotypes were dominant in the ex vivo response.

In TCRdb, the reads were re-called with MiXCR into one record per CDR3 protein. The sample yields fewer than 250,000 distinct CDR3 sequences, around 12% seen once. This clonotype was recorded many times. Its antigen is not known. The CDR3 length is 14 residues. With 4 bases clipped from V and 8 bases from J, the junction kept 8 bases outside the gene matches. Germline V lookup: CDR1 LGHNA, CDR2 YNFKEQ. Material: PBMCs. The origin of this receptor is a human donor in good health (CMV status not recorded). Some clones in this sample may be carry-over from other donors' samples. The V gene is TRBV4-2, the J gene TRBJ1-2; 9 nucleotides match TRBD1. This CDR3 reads CASSPPGQGRGYTF. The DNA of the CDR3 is TGTGCCAGCAGCCCCCCGGGACAGGGCAGAGGCTACACCTTC.